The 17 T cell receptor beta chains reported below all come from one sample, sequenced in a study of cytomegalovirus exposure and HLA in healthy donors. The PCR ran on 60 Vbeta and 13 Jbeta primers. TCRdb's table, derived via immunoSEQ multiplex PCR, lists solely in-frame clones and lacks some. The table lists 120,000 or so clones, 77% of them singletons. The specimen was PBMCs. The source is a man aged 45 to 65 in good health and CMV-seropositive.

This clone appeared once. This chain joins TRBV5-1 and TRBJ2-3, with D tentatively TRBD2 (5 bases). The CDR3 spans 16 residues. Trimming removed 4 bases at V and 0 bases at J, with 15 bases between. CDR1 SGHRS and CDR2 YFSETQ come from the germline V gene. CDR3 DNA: TGCGCCAGCAGCCGGGGAGCGGCCACTAGCACAGATACGCAGTATTTT. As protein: CASSRGAATSTDTQYF.

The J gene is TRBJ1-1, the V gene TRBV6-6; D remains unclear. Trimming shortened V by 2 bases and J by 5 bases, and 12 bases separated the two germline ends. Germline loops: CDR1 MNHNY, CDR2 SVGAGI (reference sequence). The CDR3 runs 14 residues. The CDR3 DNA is TGTGCCAGCAGTTACGCGGGATCTGGGACTGAAGCTTTCTTT. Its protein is CASSYAGSGTEAFF.

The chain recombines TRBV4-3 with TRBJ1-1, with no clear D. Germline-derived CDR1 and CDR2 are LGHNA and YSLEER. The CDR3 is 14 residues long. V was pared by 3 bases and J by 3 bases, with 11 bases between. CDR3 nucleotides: TGCGCCAGCAGCCACAGTGGAGATTACACTGAAGCTTTCTTT. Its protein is CASSHSGDYTEAFF.

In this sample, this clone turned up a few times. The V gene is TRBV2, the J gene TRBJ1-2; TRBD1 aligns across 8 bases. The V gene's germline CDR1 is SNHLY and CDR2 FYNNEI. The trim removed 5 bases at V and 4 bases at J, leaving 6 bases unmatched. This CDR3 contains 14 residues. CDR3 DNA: TGTGCCAGCAGTTTACAGGGGGAACCCTATGGCTACACCTTC. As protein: CASSLQGEPYGYTF.

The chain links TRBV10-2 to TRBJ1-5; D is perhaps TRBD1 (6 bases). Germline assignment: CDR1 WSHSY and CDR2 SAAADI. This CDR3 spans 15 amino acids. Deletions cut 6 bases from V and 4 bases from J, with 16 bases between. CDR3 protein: CASRPTGTPNQPQHF. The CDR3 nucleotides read TGCGCCAGCAGGCCTACCGGGACACCTAATCAGCCCCAGCATTTT.

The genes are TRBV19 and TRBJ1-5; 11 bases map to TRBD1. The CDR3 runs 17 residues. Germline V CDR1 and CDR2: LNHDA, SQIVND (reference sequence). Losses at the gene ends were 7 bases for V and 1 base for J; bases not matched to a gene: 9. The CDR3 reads CASTAGQGEGSNQPQHF. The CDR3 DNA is TGTGCCAGTACCGCGGGACAGGGGGAGGGAAGCAATCAGCCCCAGCATTTT.

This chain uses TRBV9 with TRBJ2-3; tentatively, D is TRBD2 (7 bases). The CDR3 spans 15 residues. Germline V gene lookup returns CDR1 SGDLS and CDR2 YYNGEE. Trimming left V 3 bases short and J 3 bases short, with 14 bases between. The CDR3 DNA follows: TGTGCCAGCAGCGCCGGGGGGCTCCCGACAGATACGCAGTATTTT. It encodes CASSAGGLPTDTQYF.

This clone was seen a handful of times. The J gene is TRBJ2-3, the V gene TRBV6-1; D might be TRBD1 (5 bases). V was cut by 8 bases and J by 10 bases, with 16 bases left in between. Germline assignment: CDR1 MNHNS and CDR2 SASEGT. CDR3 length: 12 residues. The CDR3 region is CASWTPGYAQYF. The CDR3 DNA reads TGTGCCAGCTGGACACCCGGATATGCGCAGTATTTT.

CDR3 residues: CASSLIGAGMDYGYTF. In nucleotides, the CDR3 is TGCGCCAGCAGCTTGATAGGAGCAGGGATGGACTATGGCTACACCTTC. The chain couples TRBV5-1 to TRBJ1-2; TRBD1 is a possible D gene (5 bases). Germline V gene data show CDR1 as SGHRS and CDR2 as YFSETQ. The ends were cut back, 1 base at V and 3 bases at J, with 16 bases in the middle. The CDR3 is 16 amino acids.

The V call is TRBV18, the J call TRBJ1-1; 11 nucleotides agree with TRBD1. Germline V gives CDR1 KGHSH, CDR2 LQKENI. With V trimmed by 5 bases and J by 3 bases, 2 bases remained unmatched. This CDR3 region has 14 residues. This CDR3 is CASSGQGADTEAFF. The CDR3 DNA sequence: TGTGCCAGCTCAGGACAGGGGGCCGACACTGAAGCTTTCTTT.

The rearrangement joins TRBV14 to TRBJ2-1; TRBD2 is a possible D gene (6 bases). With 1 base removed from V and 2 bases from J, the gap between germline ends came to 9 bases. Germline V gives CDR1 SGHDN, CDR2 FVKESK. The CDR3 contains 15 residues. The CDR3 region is CASSQGLATYNEQFF. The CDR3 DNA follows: TGTGCCAGCAGCCAAGGTCTAGCGACCTACAATGAGCAGTTCTTC. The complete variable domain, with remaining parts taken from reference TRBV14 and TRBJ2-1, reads EAGVTQFPSHSVIEKGQTVTLRCDPISGHDNLYWYRRVMGKEIKFLLHFVKESKQDESGMPNNRFLAERTGGTYSTLKVQPAELEDSGVYFCASSQGLATYNEQFFGPGTRLTVL.

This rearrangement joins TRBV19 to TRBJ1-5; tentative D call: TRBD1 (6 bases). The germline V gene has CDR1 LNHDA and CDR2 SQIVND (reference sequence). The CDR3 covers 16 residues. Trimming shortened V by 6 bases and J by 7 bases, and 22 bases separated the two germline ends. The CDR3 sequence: CASRSSETGRRQPQHF. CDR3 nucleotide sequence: TGTGCCAGTAGGAGTTCCGAAACAGGGAGACGACAGCCCCAGCATTTT.

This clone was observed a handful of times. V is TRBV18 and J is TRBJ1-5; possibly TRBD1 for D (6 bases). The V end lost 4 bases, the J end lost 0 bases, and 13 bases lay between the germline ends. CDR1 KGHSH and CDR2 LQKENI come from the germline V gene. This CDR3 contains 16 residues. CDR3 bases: TGTGCCAGCTCACAACAGGGAGGGTTTAGCAATCAGCCCCAGCATTTT. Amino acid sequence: CASSQQGGFSNQPQHF.

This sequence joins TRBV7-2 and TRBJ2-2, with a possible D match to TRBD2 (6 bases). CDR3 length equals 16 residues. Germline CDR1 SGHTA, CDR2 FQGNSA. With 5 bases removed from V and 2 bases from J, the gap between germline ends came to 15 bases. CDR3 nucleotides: TGTGCCAGCAGCCCCTGGGCGGGGAGTAACACCGGGGAGCTGTTTTTT. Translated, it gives CASSPWAGSNTGELFF. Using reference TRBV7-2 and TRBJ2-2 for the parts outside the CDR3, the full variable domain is GAGVSQSPSNKVTEKGKDVELRCDPISGHTALYWYRQSLGQGLEFLIYFQGNSAPDKSGLPSDRFSAERTGGSVSTLTIQRTQQEDSAVYLCASSPWAGSNTGELFFGEGSRLTVL.

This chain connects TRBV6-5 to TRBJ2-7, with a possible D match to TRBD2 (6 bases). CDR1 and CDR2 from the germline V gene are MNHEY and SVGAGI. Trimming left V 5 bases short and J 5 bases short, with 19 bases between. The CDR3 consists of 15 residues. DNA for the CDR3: TGTGCCAGCAGTATGGGCCGGGGGAAGCCCAACGAGCAGTACTTC. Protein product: CASSMGRGKPNEQYF.

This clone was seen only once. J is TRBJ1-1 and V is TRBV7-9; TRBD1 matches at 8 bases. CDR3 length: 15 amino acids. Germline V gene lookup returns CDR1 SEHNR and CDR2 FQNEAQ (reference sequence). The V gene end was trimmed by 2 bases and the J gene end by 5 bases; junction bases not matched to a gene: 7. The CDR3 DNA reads TGTGCCAGCAGCTTAAGGGCAGGGGGCAGTACTGAAGCTTTCTTT. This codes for CASSLRAGGSTEAFF.

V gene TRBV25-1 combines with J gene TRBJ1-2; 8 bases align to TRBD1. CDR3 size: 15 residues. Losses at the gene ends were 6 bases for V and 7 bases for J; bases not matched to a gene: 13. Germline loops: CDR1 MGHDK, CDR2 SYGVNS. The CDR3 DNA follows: TGTGCCAGCAGCGATACGGGGCAGGGGGCCGGTGGCTACACCTTC. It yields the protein CASSDTGQGAGGYTF.